These T cell receptor beta chains were read from a single sample in a study of cytotoxic CD8 clonotypes in ibrutinib-treated CLL. Using immunoSEQ multiplex PCR, the repertoire was profiled, and TCRdb retains in-frame clones only, with some absent. Of around 7,900 clones in the sample, 60% to 80% were seen once. This material consisted of PBMCs, taken before ibrutinib treatment. These receptors were collected from a human donor with chronic lymphocytic leukemia. CDR3s include the opening cysteine and the closing phenylalanine or tryptophan. The D gene is left open where the match is weak. The size field is filled for only some rows; it gives once, few, many or a size class.

v_gene: TRBV5-1; j_gene: TRBJ1-3; abundance: .; len: 14; d_gene: .; CDR3nt: TGCGCCAGCAGCCCCACGACAACGATGGACACCATATATTTT; CDR3aa: CASSPTTTMDTIYF
v_gene: TRBV27; j_gene: TRBJ2-3; abundance: .; len: 15; d_gene: TRBD2; CDR3nt: TGTGCCAGCACCCCAACTAGCGGTGTCACAGATACGCAGTATTTT; CDR3aa: CASTPTSGVTDTQYF
v_gene: TRBV2; j_gene: TRBJ2-4; abundance: .; len: 13; d_gene: TRBD1; CDR3nt: TGTGCCAGCAGCGAAGACAGGGGCGGCATTCAGTACTTC; CDR3aa: CASSEDRGGIQYF
v_gene: TRBV2; j_gene: TRBJ2-2; abundance: .; len: 14; d_gene: TRBD1; CDR3nt: TGTGCCAGCAGAGGGACAGAGAACACCGGGGAGCTGTTTTTT; CDR3aa: CASRGTENTGELFF
v_gene: TRBV5-5; j_gene: TRBJ2-3; abundance: .; len: 11; d_gene: .; CDR3nt: TGTGCCAGCAGCTTGAGTTATACGCAGTATTTT; CDR3aa: CASSLSYTQYF
v_gene: TRBV28; j_gene: TRBJ2-7; abundance: .; len: 14; d_gene: .; CDR3nt: TGTGCCACCTACTCGGACGGCAGCTCCTACGAGCAGTACTTC; CDR3aa: CATYSDGSSYEQYF
v_gene: TRBV27; j_gene: TRBJ2-7; abundance: large; len: 11; d_gene: TRBD1; CDR3nt: TGTGCCAGCCGACGGGACAGCGAGCAGTACTTC; CDR3aa: CASRRDSEQYF
v_gene: TRBV5-1; j_gene: TRBJ2-2; abundance: .; len: 14; d_gene: TRBD2; CDR3nt: TGCGCCAGCAGCGTAAGCGGGAGCTCCGGGGAGCTGTTTTTT; CDR3aa: CASSVSGSSGELFF
v_gene: TRBV7-6; j_gene: TRBJ2-2; abundance: .; len: 16; d_gene: TRBD1; CDR3nt: TGTGCCAGCAGCTTAGGGGACAGGGTAGGCACCGGGGAGCTGTTTTTT; CDR3aa: CASSLGDRVGTGELFF
v_gene: TRBV28; j_gene: TRBJ2-4; abundance: .; len: 15; d_gene: TRBD2; CDR3nt: TGTGCCAGCAGTTATCGGGGGGTGGCCAAAAACATTCAGTACTTC; CDR3aa: CASSYRGVAKNIQYF
v_gene: TRBV15; j_gene: TRBJ2-7; abundance: .; len: 13; d_gene: .; CDR3nt: TGTGCCACCAGCGGCGACAGCTCCTACGAGCAGTACTTC; CDR3aa: CATSGDSSYEQYF
v_gene: TRBV10-3; j_gene: TRBJ1-5; abundance: few; len: 16; d_gene: .; CDR3nt: TGTGCCATCAGTGTCGACGGGGGATATAGCAATCAGCCCCAGCATTTT; CDR3aa: CAISVDGGYSNQPQHF
v_gene: TRBV27; j_gene: TRBJ1-1; abundance: .; len: 14; d_gene: .; CDR3nt: TGTGCCAGCACCTCCCACCCCTCGAGCACTGAAGCTTTCTTT; CDR3aa: CASTSHPSSTEAFF
v_gene: TRBV30; j_gene: TRBJ1-2; abundance: .; len: 13; d_gene: .; CDR3nt: TGTGCCTGGACTTCCGGGACGGCCTATGGCTACACCTTC; CDR3aa: CAWTSGTAYGYTF
v_gene: TRBV13; j_gene: TRBJ1-4; abundance: .; len: 13; d_gene: TRBD1; CDR3nt: TGTGCCAGCAGCTCCCCAGGGGGGGAAAAACTGTTTTTT; CDR3aa: CASSSPGGEKLFF
v_gene: TRBV18; j_gene: TRBJ2-1; abundance: .; len: 13; d_gene: .; CDR3nt: TGTGCCAGCGCCAGGTCGGAAGACAATGAGCAGTTCTTC; CDR3aa: CASARSEDNEQFF
v_gene: TRBV7-6; j_gene: TRBJ2-1; abundance: .; len: 17; d_gene: .; CDR3nt: TGTGCCAGCAGCCAAGGACAGACCTTGAGCTCCTACAATGAGCAGTTCTTC; CDR3aa: CASSQGQTLSSYNEQFF
v_gene: TRBV18; j_gene: TRBJ2-7; abundance: .; len: 14; d_gene: .; CDR3nt: TGTGCCAGCTCACCCGACGGCCCAACCTACGAGCAGTACTTC; CDR3aa: CASSPDGPTYEQYF
v_gene: TRBV27; j_gene: TRBJ1-5; abundance: few; len: 13; d_gene: TRBD1; CDR3nt: TGTGCCAGCAGTGAGCGACAGGGAACGCCCCAGCATTTT; CDR3aa: CASSERQGTPQHF
v_gene: TRBV23-1; j_gene: TRBJ1-5; abundance: .; len: 16; d_gene: TRBD1; CDR3nt: TGCGCCAGCAGTCAACTACAGGGGCCGCCCCATCAGCCCCAGCATTTT; CDR3aa: CASSQLQGPPHQPQHF
v_gene: TRBV7-9; j_gene: TRBJ2-7; abundance: .; len: 12; d_gene: .; CDR3nt: TGTGCCAGCAGCCAAGGGTTCCACGAGCAGTACTTC; CDR3aa: CASSQGFHEQYF
v_gene: TRBV14; j_gene: TRBJ2-3; abundance: .; len: 14; d_gene: .; CDR3nt: TGTGCCAGCAGCCATGTAACCGCACCAGATACGCAGTATTTT; CDR3aa: CASSHVTAPDTQYF
v_gene: TRBV28; j_gene: TRBJ1-1; abundance: .; len: 17; d_gene: .; CDR3nt: TGTGCCAGCACCCCATGGCCGACAGGAAATATGAACACTGAAGCTTTCTTT; CDR3aa: CASTPWPTGNMNTEAFF
v_gene: TRBV6-1; j_gene: TRBJ1-2; abundance: .; len: 11; d_gene: .; CDR3nt: TGTGCCAGCAGGGAAAACTATGGCTACACCTTC; CDR3aa: CASRENYGYTF
v_gene: TRBV5-1; j_gene: TRBJ1-1; abundance: few; len: 13; d_gene: .; CDR3nt: TGCGCCAGCAGCCCCAGGTTTGAGGGTGAAGCTTTCTTT; CDR3aa: CASSPRFEGEAFF
v_gene: TRBV11-2; j_gene: TRBJ2-7; abundance: few; len: 16; d_gene: TRBD1; CDR3nt: TGTGCCAGCAGCTTAGACCTAATCGGGACAGCCTACGAGCAGTACTTC; CDR3aa: CASSLDLIGTAYEQYF
v_gene: TRBV11-2; j_gene: TRBJ2-3; abundance: once; len: 17; d_gene: TRBD2; CDR3nt: TGTGCCAGCAGCCCGAATCGGCGGGAGCAAAGCACAGATACGCAGTATTTT; CDR3aa: CASSPNRREQSTDTQYF
v_gene: TRBV9; j_gene: TRBJ2-1; abundance: .; len: 14; d_gene: TRBD1; CDR3nt: TGTGCCAGCACCGACAGGGGCTCCTACAATGAGCAGTTCTTC; CDR3aa: CASTDRGSYNEQFF
v_gene: TRBV11-3; j_gene: TRBJ2-3; abundance: .; len: 12; d_gene: .; CDR3nt: TGTGCCAGCAGCTTTCAGCCGGATACGCAGTATTTT; CDR3aa: CASSFQPDTQYF
v_gene: TRBV27; j_gene: TRBJ1-4; abundance: few; len: 14; d_gene: .; CDR3nt: TGTGCCAGCAGCTCCGTCGGACCTAATGAAAAACTGTTTTTT; CDR3aa: CASSSVGPNEKLFF
v_gene: TRBV11-2; j_gene: TRBJ2-1; abundance: .; len: 14; d_gene: TRBD2; CDR3nt: TGTGCCAGCAGCCCGGGACTAGCGGAGAATGAGCAGTTCTTC; CDR3aa: CASSPGLAENEQFF
v_gene: TRBV4-2; j_gene: TRBJ2-7; abundance: once; len: 16; d_gene: TRBD1; CDR3nt: TGTGCCAGCAGCCAGCCTACTCCGGGACAGTCCTACGAGCAGTACTTC; CDR3aa: CASSQPTPGQSYEQYF
v_gene: TRBV28; j_gene: TRBJ1-2; abundance: .; len: 18; d_gene: .; CDR3nt: TGTGCCAGCAGTACGTCTCCCTTAGTGCCAGGACAGACCTATGGCTACACCTTC; CDR3aa: CASSTSPLVPGQTYGYTF
v_gene: TRBV6-1; j_gene: TRBJ2-4; abundance: .; len: 14; d_gene: TRBD1; CDR3nt: TGTGCCAGCGGGGTAGGACAGGGAAGAAACATTCAGTACTTC; CDR3aa: CASGVGQGRNIQYF
v_gene: TRBV21-1; j_gene: TRBJ2-2; abundance: once; len: 16; d_gene: .; CDR3nt: TGTGCCAGCAGCTTCCGACAGGGGGCGCGAAACGGGGAGCTGTTTTTT; CDR3aa: CASSFRQGARNGELFF
v_gene: TRBV2; j_gene: TRBJ1-4; abundance: .; len: 14; d_gene: .; CDR3nt: TGTGCCAGCGGGCCCGGGGGAACTAATGAAAAACTGTTTTTT; CDR3aa: CASGPGGTNEKLFF
v_gene: TRBV27; j_gene: TRBJ1-1; abundance: .; len: 11; d_gene: .; CDR3nt: TGTGCCAGCATGAAGGACACTGAAGCTTTCTTT; CDR3aa: CASMKDTEAFF
v_gene: TRBV5-1; j_gene: TRBJ2-3; abundance: .; len: 15; d_gene: TRBD2; CDR3nt: TGCGCCAGCAGCTTGCTAGCGGGAGGGCCAGATACGCAGTATTTT; CDR3aa: CASSLLAGGPDTQYF
v_gene: TRBV2; j_gene: TRBJ2-7; abundance: once; len: 13; d_gene: TRBD2; CDR3nt: TGTGCCAGCAGTTGGACTAGCGGCTACGAGCAGTACTTC; CDR3aa: CASSWTSGYEQYF
v_gene: TRBV27; j_gene: TRBJ2-5; abundance: few; len: 10; d_gene: .; CDR3nt: TGTGCCAGCAGTTTGGGGACCCAGTACTTC; CDR3aa: CASSLGTQYF
v_gene: TRBV19; j_gene: TRBJ2-1; abundance: .; len: 11; d_gene: .; CDR3nt: TGTGCCAGTAGTCTGGGCAATGAGCAGTTCTTC; CDR3aa: CASSLGNEQFF
v_gene: TRBV2; j_gene: TRBJ2-7; abundance: .; len: 12; d_gene: .; CDR3nt: TGTGCCAGGAGTGGTGGGAGCTACGAGCAGTACTTC; CDR3aa: CARSGGSYEQYF
v_gene: TRBV4-2; j_gene: TRBJ2-1; abundance: .; len: 17; d_gene: .; CDR3nt: TGTGCCAGCAGCCGGGGAGCTCGGGAGAGCTCCTACAATGAGCAGTTCTTC; CDR3aa: CASSRGARESSYNEQFF
v_gene: TRBV9; j_gene: TRBJ2-1; abundance: .; len: 15; d_gene: TRBD1; CDR3nt: TGTGCCAGCAGCGGGACAGGGGGCCTCCACAATGAGCAGTTCTTC; CDR3aa: CASSGTGGLHNEQFF
v_gene: TRBV7-9; j_gene: TRBJ1-1; abundance: .; len: 14; d_gene: TRBD1; CDR3nt: TGTGCCAGCAGCAAAGGGACAGGGGCGACTGAAGCTTTCTTT; CDR3aa: CASSKGTGATEAFF
v_gene: TRBV6-1; j_gene: TRBJ2-1; abundance: once; len: 16; d_gene: TRBD2; CDR3nt: TGTGCCAGCAGTGCCCGACTAGCGGGAGTTAACGATGAGCAGTTCTTC; CDR3aa: CASSARLAGVNDEQFF
v_gene: TRBV2; j_gene: TRBJ2-1; abundance: .; len: 12; d_gene: .; CDR3nt: TGTGCCAGCAGCGCTACGCGCGTTGAGCAGTTCTTC; CDR3aa: CASSATRVEQFF
v_gene: TRBV9; j_gene: TRBJ2-1; abundance: .; len: 15; d_gene: .; CDR3nt: TGTGCCAGCAGCCCACTAGGGGTTAACTACAATGAGCAGTTCTTC; CDR3aa: CASSPLGVNYNEQFF
v_gene: TRBV6-1; j_gene: TRBJ1-5; abundance: medium-sized; len: 15; d_gene: .; CDR3nt: TGTGCCAGCAGTGACAACTCGGCAGGTAATCAGCCCCAGCATTTT; CDR3aa: CASSDNSAGNQPQHF
v_gene: TRBV5-4; j_gene: TRBJ2-3; abundance: once; len: 16; d_gene: TRBD2; CDR3nt: TGTGCCAGCAGCGGCGAGGAGCGGGAGTTTGCAGATACGCAGTATTTT; CDR3aa: CASSGEEREFADTQYF
v_gene: TRBV9; j_gene: TRBJ1-4; abundance: .; len: 14; d_gene: .; CDR3nt: TGTGCCAGCAGCTCCACAGGGACTAATGAAAAACTGTTTTTT; CDR3aa: CASSSTGTNEKLFF
v_gene: TRBV29-1; j_gene: TRBJ2-1; abundance: once; len: 15; d_gene: TRBD2; CDR3nt: TGCAGCGCCGGCCTAGCGGGATTTTCCTACAATGAGCAGTTCTTC; CDR3aa: CSAGLAGFSYNEQFF
v_gene: TRBV6-1; j_gene: TRBJ1-1; abundance: .; len: 13; d_gene: TRBD1; CDR3nt: TGTGCCAGCAGAGCGACAGGGGATGGTGAAGCTTTCTTT; CDR3aa: CASRATGDGEAFF
v_gene: TRBV27; j_gene: TRBJ2-7; abundance: .; len: 13; d_gene: .; CDR3nt: TGTGCCAGCAGTTTAGGGACCCACTACGAGCAGTACTTC; CDR3aa: CASSLGTHYEQYF
v_gene: TRBV11-2; j_gene: TRBJ2-2; abundance: few; len: 14; d_gene: TRBD1; CDR3nt: TGTGCCAGCAGCCTAGGGACAGGTTCAGGGGAGCTGTTTTTT; CDR3aa: CASSLGTGSGELFF
v_gene: TRBV14; j_gene: TRBJ2-2; abundance: .; len: 18; d_gene: .; CDR3nt: TGTGCCAGCAGCCAGTTGAGGGGGTCCGGCAGCGGGACCGGGGAGCTGTTTTTT; CDR3aa: CASSQLRGSGSGTGELFF
v_gene: TRBV7-6; j_gene: TRBJ2-6; abundance: .; len: 20; d_gene: .; CDR3nt: TGTGCCAGCAGCCTAGCAACTATGAGGGGACGGTACTCTGGGGCCAACGTCCTGACTTTC; CDR3aa: CASSLATMRGRYSGANVLTF
v_gene: TRBV19; j_gene: TRBJ2-5; abundance: once; len: 15; d_gene: .; CDR3nt: TGTGCCAGTAGTTCCAGAAACCACGCTCAAGAGACCCAGTACTTC; CDR3aa: CASSSRNHAQETQYF
v_gene: TRBV28; j_gene: TRBJ2-3; abundance: .; len: 12; d_gene: .; CDR3nt: TGTGCCAGCAGTTTTAGAGCAGATACGCAGTATTTT; CDR3aa: CASSFRADTQYF